This T cell receptor beta chain came from a study of blood T cell repertoires in COVID-19. Across the whole study: Acute and convalescent COVID-19 specimens originated in the United States, Italy and Spain.

Some clones are missing from TCRdb's copy, which holds only in-frame ones; the method was immunoSEQ multiplex PCR. The sample consists of 350,000 to 450,000 clones, about 85% of them appearing once. The specimen sequenced was peripheral blood. The receptor comes from a woman aged 18-30 years with acute or convalescent COVID-19.

As DNA, the CDR3 is TGTGGACCCCGGGACAGGGGGAAGCAAGAGCAGTACTTC. Amino acid sequence: CGPRDRGKQEQYF. This chain connects TRBV24-1 to TRBJ2-7; 11 bases are shared with TRBD1. CDR3 length: 13 residues. Germline CDR1 and CDR2: KGHDR and SFDVKD.